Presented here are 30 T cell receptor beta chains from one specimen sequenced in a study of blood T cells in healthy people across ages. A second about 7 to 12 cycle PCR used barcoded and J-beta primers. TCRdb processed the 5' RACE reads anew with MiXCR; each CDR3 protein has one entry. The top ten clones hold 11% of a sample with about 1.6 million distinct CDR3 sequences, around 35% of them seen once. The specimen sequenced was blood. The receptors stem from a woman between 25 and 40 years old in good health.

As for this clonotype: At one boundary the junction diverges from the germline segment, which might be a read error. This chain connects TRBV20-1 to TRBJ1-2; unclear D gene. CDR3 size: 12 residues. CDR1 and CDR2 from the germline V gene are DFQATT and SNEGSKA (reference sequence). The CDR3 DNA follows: TGCAGTGCTAGGGCCCCCTACTATGACTACACCTTC. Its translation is CSARAPYYDYTF.

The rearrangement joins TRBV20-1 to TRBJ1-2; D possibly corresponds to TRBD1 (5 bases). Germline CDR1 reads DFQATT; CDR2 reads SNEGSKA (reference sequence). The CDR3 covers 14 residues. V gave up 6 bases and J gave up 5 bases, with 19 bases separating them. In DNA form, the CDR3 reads TGCAGTGCGACCCTGGGGGTGGAGGGATATGGCTACACCTTC. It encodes CSATLGVEGYGYTF.

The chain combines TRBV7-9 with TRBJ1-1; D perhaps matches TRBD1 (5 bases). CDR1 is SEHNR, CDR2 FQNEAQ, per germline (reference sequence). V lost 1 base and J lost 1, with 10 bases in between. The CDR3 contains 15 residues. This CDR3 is CASSLVRQPNTEAFF. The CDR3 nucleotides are TGTGCCAGCAGCTTAGTCCGACAGCCGAACACTGAAGCTTTCTTT.

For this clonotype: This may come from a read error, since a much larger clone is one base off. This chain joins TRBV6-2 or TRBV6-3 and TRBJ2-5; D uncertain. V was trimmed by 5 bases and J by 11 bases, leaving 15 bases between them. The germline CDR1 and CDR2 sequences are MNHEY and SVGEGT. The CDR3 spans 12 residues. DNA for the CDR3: TGTGCCAGCAGTCAGGTCTTCTACAAGCAGTACTTC. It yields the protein CASSQVFYKQYF.

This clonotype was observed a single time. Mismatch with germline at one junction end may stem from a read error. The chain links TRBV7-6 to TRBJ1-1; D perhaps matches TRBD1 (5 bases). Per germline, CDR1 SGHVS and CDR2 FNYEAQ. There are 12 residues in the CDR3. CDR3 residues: CAGSLDAGEAFF. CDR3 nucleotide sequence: TGTGCCGGCAGCTTAGACGCAGGGGAAGCTTTCTTT. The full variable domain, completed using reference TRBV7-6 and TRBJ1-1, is GAGVSQSPRYKVTKRGQDVALRCDPISGHVSLYWYRQALGQGPEFLTYFNYEAQQDKSGLPNDRFSAERPEGSISTLTIQRTEQRDSAMYRCAGSLDAGEAFFGQGTRLTVV.

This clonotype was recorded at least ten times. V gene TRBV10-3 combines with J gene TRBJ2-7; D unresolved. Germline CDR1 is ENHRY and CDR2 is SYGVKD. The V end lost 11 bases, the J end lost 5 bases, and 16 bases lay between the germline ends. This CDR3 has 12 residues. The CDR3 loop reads CASGPETDEQYF. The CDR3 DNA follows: TGTGCCTCGGGCCCGGAGACCGACGAGCAGTACTTC.

The CDR3 DNA is TGTGCCAGCAGCCTCCGGGCTAGCGGGGGGCCTAGCTCCTACGAGCAGTACTTC. Protein product: CASSLRASGGPSSYEQYF. The chain is built from TRBV3-1 and TRBJ2-7, with TRBD2 identical over 11 bases. V trimming: 4 bases; J trimming: 0 bases; junction bases outside the gene matches: 11. This CDR3 comprises 18 residues. Germline CDR1 reads LGHDT; CDR2 reads YNNKEL (reference sequence).

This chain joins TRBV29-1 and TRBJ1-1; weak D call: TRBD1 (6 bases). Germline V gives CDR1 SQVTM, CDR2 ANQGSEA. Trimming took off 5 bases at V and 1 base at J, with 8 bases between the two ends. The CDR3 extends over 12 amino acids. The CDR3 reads CSVLQGNTEAFF. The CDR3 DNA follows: TGCAGCGTTTTACAGGGGAACACTGAAGCTTTCTTT.

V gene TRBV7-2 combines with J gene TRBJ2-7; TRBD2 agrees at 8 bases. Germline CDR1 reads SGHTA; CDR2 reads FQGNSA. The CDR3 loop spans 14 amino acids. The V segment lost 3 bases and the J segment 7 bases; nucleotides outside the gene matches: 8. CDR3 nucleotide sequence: TGTGCCAGCAGCTTCATCGGGAGGGCCAAGGAGCAGTACTTC. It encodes CASSFIGRAKEQYF.

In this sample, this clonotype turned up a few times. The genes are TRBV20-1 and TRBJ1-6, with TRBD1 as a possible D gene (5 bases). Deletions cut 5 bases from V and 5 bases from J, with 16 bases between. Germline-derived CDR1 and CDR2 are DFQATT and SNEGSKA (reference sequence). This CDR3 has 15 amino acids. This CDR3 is CSARQERGNNSPLHF. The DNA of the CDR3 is TGCAGTGCTCGCCAGGAGAGGGGAAATAATTCACCCCTCCACTTT.

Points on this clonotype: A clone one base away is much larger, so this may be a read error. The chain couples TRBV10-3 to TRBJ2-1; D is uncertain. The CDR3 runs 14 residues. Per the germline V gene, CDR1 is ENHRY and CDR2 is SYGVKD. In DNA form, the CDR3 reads TGTGCCACCAGTGAAGAACAGTATAACAATGAGCAGTTCTTC. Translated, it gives CATSEEQYNNEQFF.

CDR3 in DNA: TGTGCCAGCAGTTACTCGGGAATGGATTCTTGGTTTGAAAAACTGTTTTTT. Its protein product is CASSYSGMDSWFEKLFF. The chain employs TRBV6-5 and TRBJ1-4; no firm D call. CDR1 and CDR2 from the germline V gene are MNHEY and SVGAGI. V lost 0 bases to trimming and J lost 7 bases, with 18 bases between them. This CDR3 spans 17 amino acids.

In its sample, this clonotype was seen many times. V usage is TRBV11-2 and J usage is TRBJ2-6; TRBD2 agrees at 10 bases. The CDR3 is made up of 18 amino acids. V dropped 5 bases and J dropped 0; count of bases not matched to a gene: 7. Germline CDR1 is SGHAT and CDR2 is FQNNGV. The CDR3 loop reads CASSPLAGYPSGANVLTF. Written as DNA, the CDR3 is TGTGCCAGCAGCCCACTAGCGGGGTACCCCTCTGGGGCCAACGTCCTGACTTTC. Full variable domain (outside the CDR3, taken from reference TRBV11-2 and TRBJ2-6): EAGVAQSPRYKIIEKRQSVAFWCNPISGHATLYWYQQILGQGPKLLIQFQNNGVVDDSQLPKDRFSAERLKGVDSTLKIQPAKLEDSAVYLCASSPLAGYPSGANVLTFGAGSRLTVL.

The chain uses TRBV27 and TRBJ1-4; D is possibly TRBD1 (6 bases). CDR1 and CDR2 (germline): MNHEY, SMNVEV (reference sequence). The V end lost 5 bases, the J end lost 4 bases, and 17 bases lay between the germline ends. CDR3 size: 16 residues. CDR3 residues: CASSDSATGNNEKLFF. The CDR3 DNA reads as TGTGCCAGCAGTGATAGCGCCACAGGGAATAATGAAAAACTGTTTTTT.

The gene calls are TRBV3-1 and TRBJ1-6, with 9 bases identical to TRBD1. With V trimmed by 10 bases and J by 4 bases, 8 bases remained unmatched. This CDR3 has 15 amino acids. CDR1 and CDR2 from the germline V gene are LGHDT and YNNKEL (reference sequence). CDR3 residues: CATSKGQGYNSPLHF. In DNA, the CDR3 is TGTGCCACTTCGAAGGGACAGGGTTATAATTCACCCCTCCACTTT.

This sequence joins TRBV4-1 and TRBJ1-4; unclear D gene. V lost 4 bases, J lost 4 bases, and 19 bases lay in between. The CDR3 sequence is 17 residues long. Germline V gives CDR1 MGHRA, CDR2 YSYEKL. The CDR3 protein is CASSPSGPARRNEKLFF. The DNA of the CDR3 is TGCGCCAGCAGCCCCAGTGGGCCCGCGAGACGTAATGAAAAACTGTTTTTT.

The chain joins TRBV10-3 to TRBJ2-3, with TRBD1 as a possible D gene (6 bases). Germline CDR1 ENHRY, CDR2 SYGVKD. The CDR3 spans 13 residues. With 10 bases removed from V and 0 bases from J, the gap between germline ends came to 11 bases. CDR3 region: CATEQGSTDTQYF. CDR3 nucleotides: TGTGCCACGGAACAGGGAAGCACAGATACGCAGTATTTT.

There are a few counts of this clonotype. The CDR3: CASSLSVGGNEQFF. The DNA for the CDR3 is TGTGCCAGCAGCTTATCGGTAGGGGGCAATGAGCAGTTCTTC. The chain has TRBV7-2 and TRBJ2-1, with a possible D match to TRBD1 (6 bases). In germline, CDR1 is SGHTA, CDR2 FQGNSA. V was trimmed by 2 bases and J by 6 bases, leaving 11 bases between them. The CDR3 runs to 14 residues.

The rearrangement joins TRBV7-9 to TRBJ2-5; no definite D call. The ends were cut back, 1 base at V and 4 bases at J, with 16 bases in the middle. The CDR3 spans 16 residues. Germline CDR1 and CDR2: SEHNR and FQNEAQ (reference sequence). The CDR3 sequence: CASSLDGPRTIETQYF. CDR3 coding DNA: TGTGCCAGCAGCTTAGATGGACCCCGGACGATAGAGACCCAGTACTTC.

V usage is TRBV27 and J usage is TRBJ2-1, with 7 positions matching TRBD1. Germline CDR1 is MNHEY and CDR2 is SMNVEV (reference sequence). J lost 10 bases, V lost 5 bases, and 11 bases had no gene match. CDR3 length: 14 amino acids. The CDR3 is CASSTHRGPNEQFF. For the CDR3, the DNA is TGTGCCAGCAGTACCCACAGGGGTCCCAACGAGCAGTTCTTC.

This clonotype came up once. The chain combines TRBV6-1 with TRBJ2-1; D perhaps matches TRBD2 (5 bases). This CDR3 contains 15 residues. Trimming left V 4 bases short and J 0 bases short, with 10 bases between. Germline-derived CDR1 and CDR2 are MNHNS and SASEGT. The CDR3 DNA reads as TGTGCCAGCAGTGTACGCCGGGACTCCTACAATGAGCAGTTCTTC. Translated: CASSVRRDSYNEQFF.

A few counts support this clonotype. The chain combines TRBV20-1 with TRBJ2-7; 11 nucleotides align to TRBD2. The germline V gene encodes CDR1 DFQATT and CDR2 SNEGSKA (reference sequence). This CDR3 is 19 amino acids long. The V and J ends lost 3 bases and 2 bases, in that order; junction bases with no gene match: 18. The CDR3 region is CSARDRLAGQVERPYEQYF. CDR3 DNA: TGCAGTGCTAGGGATCGACTAGCGGGGCAAGTAGAACGCCCCTACGAGCAGTACTTC.

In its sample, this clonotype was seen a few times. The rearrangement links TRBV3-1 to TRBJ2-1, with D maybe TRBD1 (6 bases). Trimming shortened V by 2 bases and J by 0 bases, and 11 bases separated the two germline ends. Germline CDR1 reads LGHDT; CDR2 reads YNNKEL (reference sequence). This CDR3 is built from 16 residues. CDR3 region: CASSQIRGISYNEQFF. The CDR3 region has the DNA TGTGCCAGCAGCCAAATCAGGGGTATCTCCTACAATGAGCAGTTCTTC.

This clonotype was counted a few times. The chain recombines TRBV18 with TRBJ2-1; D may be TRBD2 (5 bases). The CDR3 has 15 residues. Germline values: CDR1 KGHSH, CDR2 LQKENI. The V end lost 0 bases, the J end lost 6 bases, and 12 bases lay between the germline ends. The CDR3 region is CASSPPSRGLNEQFF. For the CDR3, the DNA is TGTGCCAGCTCACCACCGAGTCGGGGTCTCAATGAGCAGTTCTTC.

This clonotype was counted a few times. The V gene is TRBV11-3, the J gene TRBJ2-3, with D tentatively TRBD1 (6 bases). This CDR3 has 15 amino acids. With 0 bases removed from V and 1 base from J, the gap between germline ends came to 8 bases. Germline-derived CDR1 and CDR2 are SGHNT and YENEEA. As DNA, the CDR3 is TGTGCCAGCAGCTTAGATGGGACACGCACAGATACGCAGTATTTT. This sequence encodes CASSLDGTRTDTQYF.

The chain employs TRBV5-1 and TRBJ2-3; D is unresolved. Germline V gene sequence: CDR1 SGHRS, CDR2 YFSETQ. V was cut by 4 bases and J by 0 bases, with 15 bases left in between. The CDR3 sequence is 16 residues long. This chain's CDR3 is CASSPARTESTDTQYF. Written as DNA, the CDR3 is TGCGCCAGCAGCCCGGCACGGACGGAAAGCACAGATACGCAGTATTTT. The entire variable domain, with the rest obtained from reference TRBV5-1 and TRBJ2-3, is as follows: KAGVTQTPRYLIKTRGQQVTLSCSPISGHRSVSWYQQTPGQGLQFLFEYFSETQRNKGNFPGRFSGRQFSNSRSEMNVSTLELGDSALYLCASSPARTESTDTQYFGPGTRLTVL.

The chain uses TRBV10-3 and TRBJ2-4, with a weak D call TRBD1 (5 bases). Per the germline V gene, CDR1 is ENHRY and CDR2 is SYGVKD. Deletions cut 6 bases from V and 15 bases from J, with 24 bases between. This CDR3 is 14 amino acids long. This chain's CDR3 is CAISLDPGAFERYF. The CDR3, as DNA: TGTGCCATCAGCCTCGACCCTGGGGCTTTCGAGCGGTACTTC.

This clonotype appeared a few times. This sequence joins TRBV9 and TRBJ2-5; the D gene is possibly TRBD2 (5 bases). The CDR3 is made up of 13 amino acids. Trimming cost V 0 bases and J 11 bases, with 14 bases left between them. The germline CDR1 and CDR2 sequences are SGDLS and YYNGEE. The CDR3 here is CASSVVDAGEQYF. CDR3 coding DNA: TGTGCCAGCAGCGTAGTCGACGCCGGGGAGCAGTACTTC.

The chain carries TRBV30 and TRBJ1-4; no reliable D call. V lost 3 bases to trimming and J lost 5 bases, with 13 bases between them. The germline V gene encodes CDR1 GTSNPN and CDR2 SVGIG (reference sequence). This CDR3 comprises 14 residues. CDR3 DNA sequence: TGTGCCTGGAGCAGGTCCCGAGGGAATGAAAAACTGTTTTTT. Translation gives CAWSRSRGNEKLFF.

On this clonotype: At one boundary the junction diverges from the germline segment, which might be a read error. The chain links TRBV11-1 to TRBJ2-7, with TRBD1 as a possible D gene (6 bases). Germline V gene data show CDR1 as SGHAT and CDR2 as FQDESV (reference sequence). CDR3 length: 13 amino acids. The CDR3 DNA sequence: TGTGTCAGCAGCAGTCCAGGGGACTACGAGCAGTACTTC. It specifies CVSSSPGDYEQYF.